This T cell receptor beta chain was documented in a study of blood T cell repertoires in COVID-19. Study information: Italy, Spain and the United States were the sources of the convalescent and acute COVID-19 samples.

The CDR3 runs to 13 residues. V gave up 6 bases and J gave up 7 bases; unmatched junction bases: 9. Per germline, CDR1 SQVTM and CDR2 ANQGSEA. Data came from immunoSEQ multiplex PCR; TCRdb stores just in-frame clones and leaves some out. This repertoire shows roughly 220,000 clones, 70% to 90% found once; its top ten account for about 15%. This study enrolled people aged about 18 to 90 from approximately 25 US geographic areas. Clinical history reported by participants formed the basis on which cohorts were assigned. The chain couples TRBV29-1 to TRBJ1-2; 9 bases are a match to TRBD1. The receptor's source is a woman aged 45-65 years with acute COVID-19. The source material was PBMCs or T cells enriched from blood (not recorded which). This CDR3 reads CSVRTGVLGGYTF. The CDR3 region has the DNA TGCAGCGTCCGGACAGGGGTATTAGGTGGCTACACCTTC.